What follows are 24 T cell receptor beta chains derived from one specimen sequenced in a study of monozygotic twins with inflammatory bowel disease (dated by TCRdb to the late 2010s). Library preparation used 5' RACE. Sequenced on an Illumina HiSeq 2500. Following TCRdb reprocessing, every CDR3 protein sequence forms one entry, and DNA is not provided. The table for this sample shows about 160,000 distinct CDR3 sequences. The top ten constitute 2.4% of the sample. Sample: blood. The receptors shown here come from a human donor with ulcerative colitis or Crohn's disease, or a healthy co-twin of an affected twin (not recorded which).

This sequence joins TRBV29-1 and TRBJ2-2; TCRdb's D gene call, TRBD2, goes unchecked for lack of DNA. CDR3 size: 13 residues. The germline gives CDR1 SQVTM, CDR2 ANQGSEA. CDR3 loop: CSVREGWGGELFF.

The chain combines TRBV6-1 with TRBJ1-4; checking the TCRdb D call of TRBD1 is not possible without DNA. The germline CDR1 and CDR2 sequences are MNHNS and SASEGT. This CDR3 spans 14 amino acids. CDR3 in amino acids: CASSPQGANEKLFF.

This chain uses TRBV12-3 or TRBV12-4 with TRBJ2-3; absent DNA, TCRdb's TRBD2 call cannot be checked. This CDR3 spans 15 amino acids. This CDR3 is CASSRRGGGTDTQYF.

V gene TRBV20-1 combines with J gene TRBJ2-1. The germline V gene encodes CDR1 DFQATT and CDR2 SNEGSKA (reference sequence). The CDR3 sequence is 13 residues long. CDR3 loop: CSARDPDYNEQFF.

The genes are TRBV28 and TRBJ2-7; the TCRdb call, TRBD2, lacks DNA for checking. The V gene's germline CDR1 is MDHEN and CDR2 SYDVKM. The CDR3 is made up of 15 amino acids. This chain's CDR3 is CASSSLAGGPHEQYF.

This chain joins TRBV7-2 and TRBJ2-7; without DNA, the TCRdb call of TRBD1 cannot be checked. This CDR3 comprises 16 residues. The V gene's germline CDR1 is SGHTA and CDR2 FQGNSA. CDR3: CASSLALGSPGYEQYF. Looking up the rest from reference TRBV7-2 and TRBJ2-7 gives the full variable domain: GAGVSQSPSNKVTEKGKDVELRCDPISGHTALYWYRQSLGQGLEFLIYFQGNSAPDKSGLPSDRFSAERTGGSVSTLTIQRTQQEDSAVYLCASSLALGSPGYEQYFGPGTRLTVT.

The gene calls are TRBV19 and TRBJ2-5; TCRdb outputs TRBD1, but without DNA this stays unchecked. Germline CDR1 and CDR2: LNHDA and SQIVND (reference sequence). This CDR3 has 12 amino acids. CDR3: CASGRGRETQYF.

The chain combines TRBV5-1 with TRBJ2-1; TCRdb's D gene call, TRBD1, goes unchecked for lack of DNA. CDR3 size: 15 residues. Germline CDR1 reads SGHRS; CDR2 reads YFSETQ. Here the CDR3 reads CASSLGTGSDNEQFF.

The chain carries TRBV6-5 and TRBJ2-1; TCRdb designates TRBD1, a call that cannot be tested without DNA. In germline, CDR1 is MNHEY, CDR2 SVGAGI. The CDR3 has 16 residues. CDR3 residues: CASSYPPGQGDNEQFF.

The chain links TRBV5-1 to TRBJ2-2; TCRdb selects TRBD2, and the lack of DNA leaves this call unchecked. Germline V lookup: CDR1 SGHRS, CDR2 YFSETQ. This CDR3 comprises 13 residues. CDR3 amino acids: CASASGPTGELFF.

The chain carries TRBV20-1 and TRBJ2-1; TCRdb's D gene call, TRBD2, goes unchecked for lack of DNA. The CDR3 sequence is 15 residues long. Looked up from germline, CDR1 is DFQATT and CDR2 is SNEGSKA (reference sequence). CDR3 region: CSARDNSGFYNEQFF.

J is TRBJ2-7 and V is TRBV7-2; TCRdb lists TRBD1, though no DNA is available to test this call. The germline V gene has CDR1 SGHTA and CDR2 FQGNSA. There are 13 residues in the CDR3. The CDR3 loop reads CASRKEQGYEQYF.

The chain has TRBV9 and TRBJ1-6. Germline lookup yields CDR1 SGDLS and CDR2 YYNGEE. This CDR3 has 14 amino acids. The CDR3 loop is CASSVGTAPSPLHF.

The CDR3 region is CASRLRRTTGNEQFF. V usage is TRBV27 and J usage is TRBJ2-1; TCRdb's D gene call, TRBD2, goes unchecked for lack of DNA. The CDR3 covers 15 residues. Germline CDR1 and CDR2: MNHEY and SMNVEV (reference sequence).

The rearrangement uses TRBV3-1 and TRBJ2-2; absent DNA, TCRdb's TRBD1 call cannot be checked. The CDR3 sequence is 15 residues long. CDR1 LGHDT and CDR2 YNNKEL come from the germline V gene (reference sequence). The CDR3 sequence: CASQREGANTGELFF.

The rearrangement uses TRBV7-2 and TRBJ2-7; as DNA is missing, the TRBD1 call by TCRdb cannot be tested. The CDR3 covers 16 residues. Germline loops: CDR1 SGHTA, CDR2 FQGNSA. The CDR3 here is CASSLAPQGSSYEQYF.

The genes are TRBV27 and TRBJ2-2; lacking DNA, the TRBD1 call made by TCRdb goes unchecked. The CDR3 is 14 amino acids. Germline values: CDR1 MNHEY, CDR2 SMNVEV (reference sequence). The CDR3 spells CASSWTGLIGELFF.

This chain links TRBV7-3 with TRBJ2-1; without DNA, the TCRdb call of TRBD1 cannot be checked. The CDR3 sequence is 13 residues long. CDR1 SGHTA and CDR2 FQGTGA come from the germline V gene. The CDR3: CASSLARDNEQFF.

The gene calls are TRBV11-3 and TRBJ1-4. Looked up from germline, CDR1 is SGHNT and CDR2 is YENEEA. The CDR3 sequence is 14 residues long. The CDR3 loop is CASSLQADNEKLFF.

This chain's CDR3 is CASSSPQQGEAFF. This chain uses TRBV28 with TRBJ1-1; the D gene TCRdb calls, TRBD1, cannot be checked with no DNA. Germline CDR1 reads MDHEN; CDR2 reads SYDVKM. This CDR3 region has 13 residues. The whole variable domain, filled in from reference TRBV28 and TRBJ1-1, reads DVKVTQSSRYLVKRTGEKVFLECVQDMDHENMFWYRQDPGLGLRLIYFSYDVKMKEKGDIPEGYSVSREKKERFSLILESASTNQTSMYLCASSSPQQGEAFFGQGTRLTVV.

This chain connects TRBV20-1 to TRBJ1-1. CDR1 is DFQATT and CDR2 is SNEGSKA in the germline V gene (reference sequence). The CDR3 loop spans 11 amino acids. CDR3 in amino acids: CSARSPEGAFF.

This chain links TRBV21-1 with TRBJ2-1; no DNA is available, so the TRBD2 call from TCRdb remains unchecked. TRBV21-1 is an annotated pseudogene. The CDR3 consists of 18 residues. The CDR3 protein is CASSKDPFRGFVDNEQFF.

V gene TRBV7-2 combines with J gene TRBJ2-2; the TRBD2 assignment by TCRdb is unverifiable without DNA. This CDR3 region has 17 residues. CDR1 and CDR2 (germline): SGHTA, FQGNSA. The CDR3 sequence is CASSARTSGGVTGELFF.

The V and J genes are TRBV12-3 or TRBV12-4 and TRBJ1-4. The CDR3 has 15 residues. CDR3 protein: CASSRRMGPLGKLFF.